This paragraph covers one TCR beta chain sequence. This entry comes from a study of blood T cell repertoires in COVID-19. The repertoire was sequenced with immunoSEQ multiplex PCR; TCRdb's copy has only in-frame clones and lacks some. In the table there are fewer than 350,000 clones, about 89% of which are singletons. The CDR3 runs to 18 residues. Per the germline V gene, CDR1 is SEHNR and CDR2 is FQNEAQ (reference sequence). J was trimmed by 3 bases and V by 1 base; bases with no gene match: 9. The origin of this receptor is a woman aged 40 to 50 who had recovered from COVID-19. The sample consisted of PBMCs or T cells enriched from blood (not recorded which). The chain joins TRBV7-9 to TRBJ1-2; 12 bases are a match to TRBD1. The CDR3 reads CASSLDDGTGGSDYGYTF. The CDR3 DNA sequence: TGTGCCAGCAGCTTAGATGACGGGACAGGGGGCAGCGACTATGGCTACACCTTC.